The T cell receptor beta chain described here comes from a study of T-cell memory formation after mild COVID-19. The germline gives CDR1 LNHDA, CDR2 SQIVND (reference sequence). CDR3 length: 15 residues. TCRdb reprocessed the 5' RACE reads via MiXCR and lists one record per CDR3 protein. In the table there are roughly 610,000 distinct CDR3 sequences, roughly 17% of which are singletons. This clonotype was picked up one time. Sequence at one end of the junction differs from germline and may be a read error. This rearrangement joins TRBV19 to TRBJ1-1; 10 bases line up with TRBD1. The sequencing input was PBMCs or a T cell subset sorted from them (not recorded which). The receptor's source is an adult woman who had mild COVID-19 (a few samples of this study predate the infection). Cell type and time point are not known. The CDR3 is CASRPGQGSRSEDFF. The CDR3 region has the DNA TGTGCCAGTAGGCCGGGACAGGGGAGCCGAAGTGAAGATTTCTTT.